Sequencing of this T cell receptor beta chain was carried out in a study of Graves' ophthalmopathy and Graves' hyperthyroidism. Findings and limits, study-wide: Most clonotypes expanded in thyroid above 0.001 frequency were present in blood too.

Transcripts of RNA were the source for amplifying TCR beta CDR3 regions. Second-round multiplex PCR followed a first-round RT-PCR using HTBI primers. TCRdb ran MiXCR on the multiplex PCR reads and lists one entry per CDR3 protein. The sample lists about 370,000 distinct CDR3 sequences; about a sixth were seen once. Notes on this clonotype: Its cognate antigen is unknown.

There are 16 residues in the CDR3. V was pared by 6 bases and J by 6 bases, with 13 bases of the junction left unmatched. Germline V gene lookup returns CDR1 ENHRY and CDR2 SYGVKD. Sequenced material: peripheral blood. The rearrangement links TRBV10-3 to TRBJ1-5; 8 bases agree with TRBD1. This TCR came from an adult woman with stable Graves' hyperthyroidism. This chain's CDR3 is CAIRGDNQGAGQPQHF. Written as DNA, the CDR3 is TGTGCCATCAGAGGCGATAATCAGGGGGCCGGTCAGCCCCAGCATTTT.